One sample yielded the 12 T cell receptor beta chains listed below, sequenced in a study of graft-versus-host responses after intestinal transplantation. The antigens of these receptors remain unknown. Profiled with immunoSEQ multiplex PCR; TCRdb holds only in-frame clones, not every one. The sample includes about 120,000 clones, 85% to 95% of them seen just once. The source material was unstimulated CD8+ T cells sorted from spleen or lymph node cells, sampled before intestinal transplant. These TCRs come from a human donor who received an intestinal transplant.

V and J are TRBV19 and TRBJ1-1; tentatively, D is TRBD1 (5 bases). V was trimmed by 7 bases and J by 2 bases, leaving 17 bases between them. CDR3 length: 15 amino acids. The germline V gene encodes CDR1 LNHDA and CDR2 SQIVND (reference sequence). CDR3 amino acids: CASILPQGPNTEAFF. As DNA, the CDR3 is TGTGCCAGTATTCTCCCCCAGGGCCCCAACACTGAAGCTTTCTTT.

This clone was recorded a few times. The rearrangement uses TRBV19 and TRBJ2-7; D gene uncertain. The germline gives CDR1 LNHDA, CDR2 SQIVND (reference sequence). This CDR3 is built from 13 residues. Trimming stripped 5 bases from V and 4 bases from J, with 12 bases between. For the CDR3, the DNA is TGTGCCAGTAGTGCGGCGGAACTTTACGAGCAGTACTTC. This encodes CASSAAELYEQYF.

V usage is TRBV7-2 and J usage is TRBJ1-5, with D unclear. CDR1 is SGHTA, CDR2 FQGNSA, per germline. CDR3 length: 15 amino acids. Trimming stripped 5 bases from V and 2 bases from J, with 13 bases between. CDR3 in amino acids: CASSPRSGGNQPQHF. Here the CDR3 DNA reads TGTGCCAGCAGCCCCCGGTCTGGCGGCAATCAGCCCCAGCATTTT.

The chain is built from TRBV28 and TRBJ2-1; TRBD2 aligns across 10 bases. V shed 4 bases and J 9 bases; nucleotides not matched to a gene: 6. CDR3 length equals 14 residues. CDR1 is MDHEN and CDR2 is SYDVKM in the germline V gene. CDR3 bases: TGTGCCAGCAGTTCTAGCGGGAGTTGGATTGAGCAGTTCTTC. This translates into CASSSSGSWIEQFF.

The V gene is TRBV4-1, the J gene TRBJ2-5; the match to TRBD2 covers 12 bases. The assigned J gene may be wrong: the sequence end matches TRBJ2-7 better. The CDR3 has 15 residues. Germline assignment: CDR1 MGHRA and CDR2 YSYEKL. The CDR3 nucleotides read TGCGCCAGCAGCCAGACTAGCGGGAGCTCCTACGAGCAGTACTTC. This translates into CASSQTSGSSYEQYF.

In regard to this clone: One end of the junction fails to match germline, which may point to a read error. V is TRBV4-1 and J is TRBJ2-7; D could derive from TRBD1 or TRBD2 (5 bases each). CDR1 and CDR2 (germline): MGHRA, YSYEKL. The CDR3 is 13 residues long. CDR3 DNA sequence: TGTGCCAGCAGCCCCCAGAGGGGCTACGAGCAGTACTTC. Amino acid sequence: CASSPQRGYEQYF.

The chain joins TRBV7-3 to TRBJ2-1, with D hard to call. The V end was cut by 6 bases, the J end by 2 bases, with 11 bases between. Germline CDR1 is SGHTA and CDR2 is FQGTGA. This CDR3 comprises 14 residues. CDR3 bases: TGTGCCAGCAGTCCGCCTCGCACCTACAATGAGCAGTTCTTC. This encodes CASSPPRTYNEQFF.

This chain connects TRBV7-9 to TRBJ2-7; D is unresolved. From germline, CDR1 is SEHNR and CDR2 FQNEAQ (reference sequence). V lost 1 base to trimming and J lost 6 bases, with 13 bases between them. The CDR3 extends over 14 amino acids. The CDR3 reads CASSLGGEMREQYF. In DNA form, the CDR3 reads TGTGCCAGCAGCTTAGGTGGGGAAATGCGCGAGCAGTACTTC.

The chain carries TRBV6-1 and TRBJ2-7; possibly TRBD1 for D (6 bases). The CDR3 runs to 14 residues. Trimming took off 8 bases at V and 6 bases at J, with 20 bases between the two ends. Germline V gene sequence: CDR1 MNHNS, CDR2 SASEGT. CDR3 loop: CASYGQLVFGEQYF. In DNA, the CDR3 is TGTGCCAGCTACGGACAGCTCGTGTTTGGCGAGCAGTACTTC.

About this clone: At the DNA level, this CDR3 is encoded by other sequences in the same sample as well. CDR3 DNA sequence: TGTGCCAGCAGCGTAAATAATGAGCAGTTCTTC. Translating it yields CASSVNNEQFF. The V gene is TRBV9, the J gene TRBJ2-1; D gene unclear. Germline V gene lookup returns CDR1 SGDLS and CDR2 YYNGEE. V lost 1 base, J lost 7 bases, and 3 bases lay in between. The CDR3 contains 11 residues.

The CDR3 DNA reads TGTGCCAGCAGCGCCCCCACAGGGGCCAACTATGGCTACACCTTC. Its protein is CASSAPTGANYGYTF. This rearrangement joins TRBV9 to TRBJ1-2; 7 positions match TRBD1. This CDR3 has 15 amino acids. Germline-derived CDR1 and CDR2 are SGDLS and YYNGEE. V lost 3 bases, J lost 2 bases, and 7 bases stayed unmatched. Using reference TRBV9 and TRBJ1-2 for the parts outside the CDR3, the full variable domain is DSGVTQTPKHLITATGQRVTLRCSPRSGDLSVYWYQQSLDQGLQFLIQYYNGEERAKGNILERFSAQQFPDLHSELNLSSLELGDSALYFCASSAPTGANYGYTFGSGTRLTVV.

The V and J genes are TRBV5-4 and TRBJ2-1; D may be TRBD1 (8 bases). Trimming left V 4 bases short and J 3 bases short, with 26 bases between. This CDR3 is 19 amino acids long. Germline CDR1 SGHNT, CDR2 YYREEE (reference sequence). CDR3 residues: CASSLGGQGAAYGYNEQFF. As DNA, the CDR3 is TGTGCCAGCAGCCTGGGGGGGCAGGGGGCTGCGTACGGCTACAATGAGCAGTTCTTC.